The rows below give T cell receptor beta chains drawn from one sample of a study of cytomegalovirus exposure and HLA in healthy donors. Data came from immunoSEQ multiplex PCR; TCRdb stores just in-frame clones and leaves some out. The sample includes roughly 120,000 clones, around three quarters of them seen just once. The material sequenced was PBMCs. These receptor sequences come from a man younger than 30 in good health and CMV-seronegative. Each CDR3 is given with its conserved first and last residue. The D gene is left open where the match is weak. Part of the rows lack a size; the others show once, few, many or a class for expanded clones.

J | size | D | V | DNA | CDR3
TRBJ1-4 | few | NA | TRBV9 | TGTGCCAGCAGCGTGGGGGGAGCCGGGGCCCAGATTGAAAAACTGTTTTTT | CASSVGGAGAQIEKLFF
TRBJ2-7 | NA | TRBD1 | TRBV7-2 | TGTGCCAGCAGCCATACAGACAGGGATACCTACGAGCAGTACTTC | CASSHTDRDTYEQYF
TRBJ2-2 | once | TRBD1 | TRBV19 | TGTGCCAGTAGTATGTATATGGACAGGGACGACACCGGGGAGCTGTTTTTT | CASSMYMDRDDTGELFF
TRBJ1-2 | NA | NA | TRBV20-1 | TGCAGTGCTAGAGATCCCAATGGCTACACCTTC | CSARDPNGYTF
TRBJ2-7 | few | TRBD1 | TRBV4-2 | TGTGCCAGCAGCCAAGCGGGACAGGGGGTCTACGAGCAGTACTTC | CASSQAGQGVYEQYF
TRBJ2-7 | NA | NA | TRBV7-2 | TGTGCCAGCAGCTCTACCGGGCTAACCGGGGATGACGAGCAGTACTTC | CASSSTGLTGDDEQYF
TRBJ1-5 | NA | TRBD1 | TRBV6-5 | TGTGCCAGCAGTTTCGACAGGGTCAATCAGCCCCAGCATTTT | CASSFDRVNQPQHF
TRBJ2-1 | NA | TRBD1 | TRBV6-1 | TGTGCCAGCAGTGACACCCTCGGGACAGGGTCCCCCATTGAGCAGTTCTTC | CASSDTLGTGSPIEQFF
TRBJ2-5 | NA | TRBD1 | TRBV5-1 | TGCGCCAGCAGCTTACCGGACAGGGTAGAGACCCAGTACTTC | CASSLPDRVETQYF
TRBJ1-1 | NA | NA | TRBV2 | TGTGCCAGCAGTAAACAGGTAGAAGCTTTCTTT | CASSKQVEAFF
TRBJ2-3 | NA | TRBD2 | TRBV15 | TGTGCCACCAGTATAGCGGGAGTTGGCACAGATACGCAGTATTTT | CATSIAGVGTDTQYF
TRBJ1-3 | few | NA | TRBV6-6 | TGTGCCAGCAGCCAACACAACAGGGCCTCTGGAAACACCATATATTTT | CASSQHNRASGNTIYF
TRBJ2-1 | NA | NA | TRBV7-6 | TGTGCCAGCAGCCCTAGCGCCTCCTACAATGAGCAGTTCTTC | CASSPSASYNEQFF
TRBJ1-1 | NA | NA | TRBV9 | TGTGCCAGCAGCGTAGAGGGGGTCAACACTGAAGCTTTCTTT | CASSVEGVNTEAFF
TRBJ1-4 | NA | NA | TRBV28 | TGTGCCAGCAGTGTCCAGGGGATTAATGAAAAACTGTTTTTT | CASSVQGINEKLFF
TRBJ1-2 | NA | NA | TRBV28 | TGTGCCAGCAGTTACTCAACGCGGGCCTGGAGGGGCTGCACCTTC | CASSYSTRAWRGCTF
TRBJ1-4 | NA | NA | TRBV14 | TGTGCCAGCGGTGAGCATAATGAAAAACTGTTTTTT | CASGEHNEKLFF
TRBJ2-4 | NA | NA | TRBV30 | TGTGCCTGGACGAGTAGCATAAACATTCAGTACTTC | CAWTSSINIQYF
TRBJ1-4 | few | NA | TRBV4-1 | TGCGCCAGCAGCCAAGATCAGGGGACGAATGAAAAACTGTTTTTT | CASSQDQGTNEKLFF
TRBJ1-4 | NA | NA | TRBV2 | TGTGCCAGCAGTCCCGGACAAGCAACTAATGAAAAACTGTTTTTT | CASSPGQATNEKLFF
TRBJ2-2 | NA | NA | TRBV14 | TGTGCCAGCAGCCACGAGAGTTGGGGCCGCGCTGATCACACCGGGGAGCTGTTTTTT | CASSHESWGRADHTGELFF
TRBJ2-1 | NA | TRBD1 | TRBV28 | TGTGCCAGCATTGGGACAGGGGGCAATGAGCAGTTCTTC | CASIGTGGNEQFF
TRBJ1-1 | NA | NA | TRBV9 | TGTGCCAGCAGCGCCCGGACAATTGGACAGACTGAAGCTTTCTTT | CASSARTIGQTEAFF
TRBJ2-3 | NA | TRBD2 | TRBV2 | TGTGCCAGCAGTGATGGACTAGCGGGGAACACAGATACGCAGTATTTT | CASSDGLAGNTDTQYF
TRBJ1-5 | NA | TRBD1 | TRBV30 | TGTGCCTGGAGTCGCTCGGGGACAGGGAATGGACCCCAGCATTTT | CAWSRSGTGNGPQHF
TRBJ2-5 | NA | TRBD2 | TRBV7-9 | TGTGCCAGCAGCGCCGGGCCGGGACTAGCGACGACCCAGTACTTC | CASSAGPGLATTQYF
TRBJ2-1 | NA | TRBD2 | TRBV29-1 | TGCAGCGTTGCGAGCGGGGACTCCTACAATGAGCAGTTCTTC | CSVASGDSYNEQFF
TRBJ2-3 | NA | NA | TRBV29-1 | TGCAGCGTTGGAGGAGGAATAGATACGCAGTATTTT | CSVGGGIDTQYF
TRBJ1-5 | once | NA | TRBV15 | TGTGCCACCAGCAGAGGCAGAGGCTCCTATAGCAATCAGCCCCAGCATTTT | CATSRGRGSYSNQPQHF
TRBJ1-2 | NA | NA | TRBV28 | TGTGCCAGCAGCCTGGAGTACGGGATTAACTATGGCTACACCTTC | CASSLEYGINYGYTF
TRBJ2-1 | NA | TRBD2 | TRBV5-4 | TGTGCCAGCAGCTCGAAGCGGGAGGGCCTTGAGCAGTTCTTC | CASSSKREGLEQFF
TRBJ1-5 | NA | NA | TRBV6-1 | TGTGCCAGCAGTGCAGGGTATAGCAATCAGCCCCAGCATTTT | CASSAGYSNQPQHF
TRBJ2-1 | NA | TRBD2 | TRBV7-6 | TGTGCCAGCAGCTTAGTACTAGCGGGAGAAAATAATGAGCAGTTCTTC | CASSLVLAGENNEQFF
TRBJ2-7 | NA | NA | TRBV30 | TGTGCCTGGAGTGACAGGGGGGGCGACGAGCAGTACTTC | CAWSDRGGDEQYF
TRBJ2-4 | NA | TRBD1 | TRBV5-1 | TGCGCCAGCAGCTTGGCTGACAGGGCGGAAAACATTCAGTACTTC | CASSLADRAENIQYF
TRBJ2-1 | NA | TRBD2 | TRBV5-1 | TGCGCCAGTTTCCTAGCGGGATTTCGCAATGAGCAGTTCTTC | CASFLAGFRNEQFF
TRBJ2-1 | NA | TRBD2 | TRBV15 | TGTGCCACCAGCACGGGATTGGCGGGAGGGCGTAGCAATGAGCAGTTCTTC | CATSTGLAGGRSNEQFF
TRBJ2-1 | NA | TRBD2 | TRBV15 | TGTGCCACCAGCCCGGGACTAGCGGGAGGTACCGGCTACAATGAGCAGTTCTTC | CATSPGLAGGTGYNEQFF
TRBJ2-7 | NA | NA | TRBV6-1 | TGTGCCAGCAGGGACACCTACGAGCAGTACTTC | CASRDTYEQYF
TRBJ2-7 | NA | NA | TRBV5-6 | TGTGCCAGCAGCTTCAGTCAGGGTATGGGGCCCTCTTCCTACGAGCAGTACTTC | CASSFSQGMGPSSYEQYF
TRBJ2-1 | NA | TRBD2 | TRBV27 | TGTGCCAGCAGTTCCTTGAAGCGGGAGGCATACAATGAGCAGTTCTTC | CASSSLKREAYNEQFF
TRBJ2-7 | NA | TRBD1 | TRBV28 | TGTGCCAGCAGTTCCCCGGACAGGGACTACGAGCAGTACTTC | CASSSPDRDYEQYF
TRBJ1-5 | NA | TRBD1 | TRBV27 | TGTGCCAGCAGTTTTCAGGGGGCACAGCCCCAGCATTTT | CASSFQGAQPQHF
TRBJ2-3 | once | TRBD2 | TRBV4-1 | TGCGCCAGCAGCCATACTAGCGGGGGGAGCACAGATACGCAGTATTTT | CASSHTSGGSTDTQYF
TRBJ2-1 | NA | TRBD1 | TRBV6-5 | TGTGCCAGCAGCCTCCGGGACAGGGGCTACAATGAGCAGTTCTTC | CASSLRDRGYNEQFF
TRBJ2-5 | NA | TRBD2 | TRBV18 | TGTGCCAGCTCACCCCCGGGACTAGCTCTGGAGACCCAGTACTTC | CASSPPGLALETQYF
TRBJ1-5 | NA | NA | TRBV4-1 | TGCGCCAGCAGCCAAGATCCCCAGACGGGGGGCCATAGCAATCAGCCCCAGCATTTT | CASSQDPQTGGHSNQPQHF
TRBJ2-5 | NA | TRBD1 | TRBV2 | TGTGCCGCGCGACAGGGAAGGAAGGAGACCCAGTACTTC | CAARQGRKETQYF
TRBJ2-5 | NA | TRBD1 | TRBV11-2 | TGTGCCAGCAGGTACCCGGGACAGATGCAAGAGACCCAGTACTTC | CASRYPGQMQETQYF
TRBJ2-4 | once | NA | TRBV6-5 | TGTGCCAGCAGTTACTCTGGCAGACTAGCCAAAAACATTCAGTACTTC | CASSYSGRLAKNIQYF
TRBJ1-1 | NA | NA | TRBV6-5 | TGTGCCAGCAGTTTACAGGGCGTGAACACTGAAGCTTTCTTT | CASSLQGVNTEAFF
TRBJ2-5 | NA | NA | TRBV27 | TGTGCCAGCAGTTTATCTCTTTATCAGGCGCAAGAGACCCAGTACTTC | CASSLSLYQAQETQYF
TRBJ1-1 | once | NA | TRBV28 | TGTGCCAGCAGTTTCCCCACAGGGCGGTGGGGAGTGGCTGAAGCTTTCTTT | CASSFPTGRWGVAEAFF
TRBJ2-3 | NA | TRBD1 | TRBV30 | TGTGCCTGGAGTGAGGGGGCTGGGACGCAGTATTTT | CAWSEGAGTQYF